These 32 T cell receptor beta chains originate from one sample sequenced in a study of OX40 agonist ivuxolimab in advanced cancers. Clones were read by immunoSEQ multiplex PCR, and TCRdb kept only the in-frame ones, dropping some. The sample yields tens of thousands of clones, 88% seen once. Here the sequenced sample was CD4+ or CD8+ T cells sorted from blood, taken in a trial of the OX40 agonist ivuxolimab. Receptors originate from an adult with an advanced solid tumor such as melanoma, head and neck, liver or kidney cancer.

The rearrangement uses TRBV6-5 and TRBJ2-5, with D unresolved. CDR3 length: 12 amino acids. V was trimmed by 2 bases and J by 5 bases, leaving 6 bases between them. Germline-derived CDR1 and CDR2 are MNHEY and SVGAGI. The CDR3 protein is CASSYGGETQYF. The CDR3 DNA is TGTGCCAGCAGTTACGGTGGGGAGACCCAGTACTTC.

J is TRBJ2-7 and V is TRBV19, with D perhaps assigned TRBD1 or TRBD2 (5 bases each). Germline loops: CDR1 LNHDA, CDR2 SQIVND (reference sequence). The CDR3 has 16 amino acids. V lost 7 bases to trimming and J lost 4 bases, with 23 bases between them. The CDR3 protein is CASTPRSSGGRYEQYF. The CDR3 DNA reads as TGTGCCAGTACCCCTCGGTCTAGTGGGGGAAGGTACGAGCAGTACTTC. Based on the CDR3 plus reference TRBV19 and TRBJ2-7, the full variable domain is DGGITQSPKYLFRKEGQNVTLSCEQNLNHDAMYWYRQDPGQGLRLIYYSQIVNDFQKGDIAEGYSVSREKKESFPLTVTSAQKNPTAFYLCASTPRSSGGRYEQYFGPGTRLTVT.

The rearrangement links TRBV2 to TRBJ2-3; D unresolved. This CDR3 contains 13 residues. Germline CDR1 is SNHLY and CDR2 is FYNNEI. V gave up 6 bases and J gave up 6 bases, with 13 bases separating them. The CDR3 protein is CASRADRVDTQYF. In DNA form, the CDR3 reads TGTGCCAGCAGGGCCGACCGGGTGGATACGCAGTATTTT.

The V call is TRBV18, the J call TRBJ2-2, with a weak D call TRBD1 (6 bases). Between the trimmed V and J ends, which lost 4 bases and 1 base, there was a span of 13 bases. Per the germline V gene, CDR1 is KGHSH and CDR2 is LQKENI. This CDR3 comprises 16 residues. DNA for the CDR3: TGTGCCAGCTCACTCTACCGACAGGAGAACACCGGGGAGCTGTTTTTT. It codes for CASSLYRQENTGELFF.

The chain combines TRBV5-8 with TRBJ2-3; TRBD1 matches at 8 bases. Germline V CDR1 and CDR2: SGHTS, YDEGEE. This CDR3 comprises 15 residues. V trimming: 4 bases; J trimming: 1 base; junction bases outside the gene matches: 5. The CDR3 loop reads CASSHPTGGTDTQYF. The CDR3, as DNA: TGTGCCAGCAGCCACCCGACAGGGGGCACAGATACGCAGTATTTT.

The gene calls are TRBV19 and TRBJ2-3; TRBD2 aligns across 9 bases. The germline V gene encodes CDR1 LNHDA and CDR2 SQIVND (reference sequence). Trimming removed 6 bases from V and 2 bases from J; junction bases left unmatched: 6. The CDR3 consists of 15 residues. CDR3 sequence: CASRTIAGDTDTQYF. The CDR3 DNA reads as TGTGCCAGTAGAACAATAGCGGGGGACACAGATACGCAGTATTTT.

V is TRBV2 and J is TRBJ2-3; D may be TRBD2 (6 bases). Germline V gene data show CDR1 as SNHLY and CDR2 as FYNNEI. The CDR3 has 17 residues. V dropped 5 bases and J dropped 3 bases, with 21 bases sitting between them. The CDR3 DNA reads as TGTGCCAGCAGTCCCGCCCGATTTGGGGAGGAGACAGATACGCAGTATTTT. It is translated as CASSPARFGEETDTQYF.

This chain uses TRBV18 with TRBJ1-5, with D possibly being TRBD1 (6 bases). Between the trimmed V and J ends, which lost 4 bases and 0 bases, there was a span of 10 bases. The germline V gene has CDR1 KGHSH and CDR2 LQKENI. The CDR3 consists of 15 residues. The CDR3 reads CASSLGDISNQPQHF. The CDR3 DNA is TGTGCCAGCTCACTTGGGGACATTAGCAATCAGCCCCAGCATTTT.

CDR3 sequence reads: CASSQDYEQYF. The CDR3 DNA follows: TGTGCCAGCAGCCAAGACTACGAGCAGTACTTC. The V gene is TRBV6-5, the J gene TRBJ2-7; D gene ambiguous. The CDR3 is 11 amino acids. V was shortened by 6 bases and J by 3 bases, with 6 bases between the two germline ends. Germline CDR1 and CDR2: MNHEY and SVGAGI.

The V and J genes are TRBV6-6 and TRBJ1-1; 8 bases match TRBD1. This CDR3 region has 12 residues. CDR1 is MNHNY and CDR2 is SVGAGI in the germline V gene (reference sequence). Trimming at V came to 10 bases and at J to 3 bases, leaving 4 bases not matched to a gene. The CDR3: CATQDRDTEAFF. CDR3 DNA sequence: TGTGCCACGCAGGACAGGGACACTGAAGCTTTCTTT.

This clone came up once. The rearrangement joins TRBV2 to TRBJ2-1; D gene ambiguous. This CDR3 has 15 amino acids. The V end lost 5 bases, the J end lost 0 bases, and 11 bases lay between the germline ends. CDR1 and CDR2 (germline): SNHLY, FYNNEI. CDR3 residues: CASSPLMSSYNEQFF. DNA for the CDR3: TGTGCCAGCAGTCCCTTGATGAGCTCCTACAATGAGCAGTTCTTC.

The V and J genes are TRBV10-3 and TRBJ1-3; D is uncertain. In germline, CDR1 is ENHRY, CDR2 SYGVKD. V was cut by 0 bases and J by 0 bases, with 9 bases left in between. The CDR3 is 16 residues long. The CDR3 protein is CAISESMVGSGNTIYF. CDR3 bases: TGTGCCATCAGTGAGTCGATGGTTGGCTCTGGAAACACCATATATTTT.

The rearrangement joins TRBV29-1 to TRBJ2-3; 7 nucleotides match TRBD1. This CDR3 contains 14 residues. The junction had 6 bases not matched to a gene; V was cut back by 4 bases and J by 2 bases. Germline-derived CDR1 and CDR2 are SQVTM and ANQGSEA. The CDR3 is CSVGDSLTTDTQYF. In DNA form, the CDR3 reads TGCAGCGTTGGGGACAGCCTTACCACAGATACGCAGTATTTT.

V usage is TRBV7-6 and J usage is TRBJ2-7, with TRBD2 matching 7 bases. The CDR3 spans 16 residues. Germline CDR1 is SGHVS and CDR2 is FNYEAQ. V was clipped by 5 bases and J by 5 bases; unmatched bases: 15. In nucleotides, the CDR3 is TGTGCCAGCAGCCCCAGACTAGCCGTTTCAGGAGACGAGCAGTACTTC. It yields the protein CASSPRLAVSGDEQYF.

V gene TRBV4-1 combines with J gene TRBJ1-5; no reliable D call. The V gene's germline CDR1 is MGHRA and CDR2 YSYEKL. V was trimmed by 0 bases and J by 7 bases, leaving 7 bases between them. The CDR3 is made up of 13 amino acids. CDR3 protein: CASSQDPRQPQHF. For the CDR3, the DNA is TGCGCCAGCAGCCAAGATCCTAGACAGCCCCAGCATTTT.

Points on this clone: A junction boundary mismatches the germline segment, possibly from a read error. The V call is TRBV19, the J call TRBJ1-1; 7 bases map to TRBD1. Germline CDR1 is LNHDA and CDR2 is SQIVND (reference sequence). The CDR3 consists of 15 residues. The CDR3 reads CASSLDDRVPGEAFF. In nucleotides, the CDR3 is TGTGCCAGTAGTCTAGACGACAGGGTGCCGGGTGAAGCTTTCTTT.

CDR3 nucleotides: TGCGCCAGCAGCCCCTGGGGGACATCCTCCACAGATACGCAGTATTTT. This codes for CASSPWGTSSTDTQYF. The genes are TRBV5-1 and TRBJ2-3, with a possible D match to TRBD1 (6 bases). The CDR3 runs 16 residues. V was cut by 4 bases and J by 2 bases, with 17 bases left in between. Germline CDR1 is SGHRS and CDR2 is YFSETQ.

This sequence joins TRBV2 and TRBJ2-1; D not certain. Trimming removed 10 bases at V and 8 bases at J, with 15 bases between. The germline V gene has CDR1 SNHLY and CDR2 FYNNEI. The length of the CDR3 is 12 residues. CDR3 coding DNA: TGTGCCACCCAAACTCGTCGGGATGAGCAGTTCTTC. Translation gives CATQTRRDEQFF.

V gene TRBV18 combines with J gene TRBJ2-7; tentatively, D is TRBD2 (5 bases). The CDR3 covers 12 residues. CDR1 is KGHSH, CDR2 LQKENI, per germline. V shed 3 bases and J shed 5 bases, with 8 bases lying between them. CDR3: CASSPTGNEQYF. The DNA of the CDR3 is TGTGCCAGCTCACCGACGGGGAACGAGCAGTACTTC.

V is TRBV11-2 and J is TRBJ2-7; tentative D call: TRBD1 (6 bases). The CDR3 covers 14 residues. The germline gives CDR1 SGHAT, CDR2 FQNNGV. V shed 5 bases and J shed 3 bases, with 14 bases lying between them. CDR3 region: CASSPLGHFYEQYF. CDR3 in DNA: TGTGCCAGCAGCCCCCTGGGACACTTCTACGAGCAGTACTTC.

The chain couples TRBV6-6 to TRBJ2-7; 7 bases agree with TRBD1. This CDR3 is built from 14 residues. The V gene's germline CDR1 is MNHNY and CDR2 SVGAGI (reference sequence). V trimming: 6 bases; J trimming: 5 bases; junction bases outside the gene matches: 10. The DNA for the CDR3 is TGTGCCAGCAGCAGACAGGGTGGGGCCCACGAGCAGTACTTC. This codes for CASSRQGGAHEQYF.

This chain joins TRBV19 and TRBJ2-7, with D perhaps assigned TRBD1 or TRBD2 (5 bases each). Germline V CDR1 and CDR2: LNHDA, SQIVND (reference sequence). The CDR3 is 14 amino acids. Trimming removed 1 base from V and 5 bases from J, with 12 bases in between. The CDR3 is CASSIGTGRHEQYF. Written as DNA, the CDR3 is TGTGCCAGTAGTATAGGGACGGGGCGGCACGAGCAGTACTTC.

The chain carries TRBV5-4 and TRBJ2-1; TRBD1 matches at 8 bases. The V and J ends lost 4 bases and 12 bases, in that order; junction bases with no gene match: 18. CDR1 and CDR2 from the germline V gene are SGHNT and YYREEE (reference sequence). The CDR3 totals 16 residues. The CDR3 sequence is CASSLRLTGAEIGQFF. The CDR3 region has the DNA TGTGCCAGCAGCCTACGACTGACAGGGGCCGAAATCGGGCAGTTCTTC.

The rearrangement uses TRBV7-9 and TRBJ2-5; D unresolved. The germline gives CDR1 SEHNR, CDR2 FQNEAQ (reference sequence). The V end was cut by 1 base, the J end by 2 bases, with 8 bases between. CDR3 length: 14 amino acids. CDR3 region: CASSLVWQQETQYF. CDR3 coding DNA: TGTGCCAGCAGCTTAGTTTGGCAGCAAGAGACCCAGTACTTC.

The chain couples TRBV19 to TRBJ1-5; D perhaps matches TRBD1 (5 bases). Germline values: CDR1 LNHDA, CDR2 SQIVND (reference sequence). CDR3 size: 14 residues. V was cut by 6 bases and J by 4 bases, with 13 bases left in between. For the CDR3, the DNA is TGTGCCAGTAGCCGAGGACAAGATAATCAGCCCCAGCATTTT. Translating gives CASSRGQDNQPQHF.

As DNA, the CDR3 is TGTGCCAGTAGTTTCCTTGGAAACACCATATATTTT. Translated, it gives CASSFLGNTIYF. The chain is built from TRBV19 and TRBJ1-3, with D hard to call. Between the trimmed V and J ends, which lost 5 bases and 3 bases, there was a span of 5 bases. The germline gives CDR1 LNHDA, CDR2 SQIVND (reference sequence). The CDR3 covers 12 residues.

This sequence joins TRBV5-1 and TRBJ1-1; D remains ambiguous. The CDR3 has 14 amino acids. The ends were cut back, 0 bases at V and 0 bases at J, with 6 bases in the middle. Germline V gene lookup returns CDR1 SGHRS and CDR2 YFSETQ. The CDR3 DNA reads as TGCGCCAGCAGCTTGGCCGGTATGAACACTGAAGCTTTCTTT. Translated: CASSLAGMNTEAFF.

The chain recombines TRBV27 with TRBJ2-1; perhaps TRBD1 as D (6 bases). This CDR3 comprises 12 residues. Germline CDR1 MNHEY, CDR2 SMNVEV (reference sequence). V shed 6 bases and J shed 9 bases, with 12 bases lying between them. The CDR3 DNA reads as TGTGCCAGCAGCCCTACAGGGTTTGAGCAGTTCTTC. Translating it yields CASSPTGFEQFF.

The genes are TRBV7-3 and TRBJ2-2, with TRBD1 matching over 8 bases. V was pared by 3 bases and J by 1 base, with 1 base of the junction left unmatched. The CDR3 loop spans 15 amino acids. The germline V gene has CDR1 SGHTA and CDR2 FQGTGA. The CDR3 here is CASSFGQGNTGELFF. The DNA for the CDR3 is TGTGCCAGCAGCTTTGGACAGGGGAACACCGGGGAGCTGTTTTTT.

The J gene is TRBJ2-7, the V gene TRBV7-2, with D perhaps matching TRBD1 (5 bases). The CDR3 sequence is 13 residues long. Per germline, CDR1 SGHTA and CDR2 FQGNSA. The germline V and J ends were trimmed by 1 base and 3 bases, with 7 bases remaining between them. The CDR3 sequence is CASSLEQGYEQYF. The CDR3 coding sequence is TGTGCCAGCAGCTTAGAGCAGGGCTACGAGCAGTACTTC.

The chain has TRBV18 and TRBJ2-7; unclear D gene. The CDR3 length is 15 residues. From germline, CDR1 is KGHSH and CDR2 LQKENI. The V end was cut by 0 bases, the J end by 4 bases, with 13 bases between. The CDR3 loop is CASSPPSRQLYEQYF. The CDR3 nucleotides are TGTGCCAGCTCACCACCGAGCCGTCAGCTATACGAGCAGTACTTC.

The CDR3 reads CASSSGQGFNYGYTF. In DNA, the CDR3 is TGTGCCAGCAGCTCCGGACAGGGTTTTAACTATGGCTACACCTTC. This sequence joins TRBV5-4 and TRBJ1-2, with 8 bases matching TRBD1. Germline V CDR1 and CDR2: SGHNT, YYREEE (reference sequence). The CDR3 is made up of 15 amino acids. V dropped 3 bases and J dropped 1; count of bases not matched to a gene: 5. Together with reference TRBV5-4 and TRBJ1-2, the CDR3 gives the full variable domain: ETGVTQSPTHLIKTRGQQVTLRCSSQSGHNTVSWYQQALGQGPQFIFQYYREEENGRGNFPPRFSGLQFPNYSSELNVNALELDDSALYLCASSSGQGFNYGYTFGSGTRLTVV.